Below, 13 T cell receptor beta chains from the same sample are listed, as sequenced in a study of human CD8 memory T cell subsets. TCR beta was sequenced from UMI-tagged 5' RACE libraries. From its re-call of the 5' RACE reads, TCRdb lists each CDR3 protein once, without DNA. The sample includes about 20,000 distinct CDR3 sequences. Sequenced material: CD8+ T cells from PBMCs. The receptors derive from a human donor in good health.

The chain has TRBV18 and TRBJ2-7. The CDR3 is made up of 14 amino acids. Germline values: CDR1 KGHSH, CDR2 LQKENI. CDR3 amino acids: CASSPTPSSYEQYF.

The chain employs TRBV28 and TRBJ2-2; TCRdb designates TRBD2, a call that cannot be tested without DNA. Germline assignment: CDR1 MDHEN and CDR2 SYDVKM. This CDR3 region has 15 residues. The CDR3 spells CASRPGLFATGELFF.

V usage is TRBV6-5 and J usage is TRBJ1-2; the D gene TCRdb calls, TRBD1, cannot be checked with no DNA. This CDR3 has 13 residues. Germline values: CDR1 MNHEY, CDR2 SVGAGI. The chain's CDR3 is CASRSGQEDGYTF.

This chain's CDR3 is CSARDLTKPSYEQYF. The V gene is TRBV20-1, the J gene TRBJ2-7. The CDR3 spans 15 residues. Germline V gives CDR1 DFQATT, CDR2 SNEGSKA (reference sequence).

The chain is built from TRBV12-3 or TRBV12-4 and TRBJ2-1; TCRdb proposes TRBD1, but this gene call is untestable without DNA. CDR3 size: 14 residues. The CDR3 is CASSLGTGVNEQFF.

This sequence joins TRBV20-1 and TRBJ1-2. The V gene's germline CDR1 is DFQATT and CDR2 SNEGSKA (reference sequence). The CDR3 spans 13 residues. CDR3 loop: CSARDLGSYGYTF.

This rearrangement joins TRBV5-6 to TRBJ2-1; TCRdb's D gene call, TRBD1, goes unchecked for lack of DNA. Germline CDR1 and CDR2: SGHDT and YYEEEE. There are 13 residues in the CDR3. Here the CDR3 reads CASSLGGADEQFF.

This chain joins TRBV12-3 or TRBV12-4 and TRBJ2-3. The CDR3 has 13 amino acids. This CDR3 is CASSSGSTDTQYF.

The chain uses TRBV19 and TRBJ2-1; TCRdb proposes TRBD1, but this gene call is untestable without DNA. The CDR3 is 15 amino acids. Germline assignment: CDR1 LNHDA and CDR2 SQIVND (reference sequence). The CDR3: CATKEGGSSNNEQFF.

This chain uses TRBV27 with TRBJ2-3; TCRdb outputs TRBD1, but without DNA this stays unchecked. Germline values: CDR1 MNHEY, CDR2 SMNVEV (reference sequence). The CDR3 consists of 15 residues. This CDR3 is CASSLGTGSTDTQYF.

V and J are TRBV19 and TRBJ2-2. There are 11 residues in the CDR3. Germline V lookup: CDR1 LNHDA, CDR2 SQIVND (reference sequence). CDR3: CASMDTGELFF.

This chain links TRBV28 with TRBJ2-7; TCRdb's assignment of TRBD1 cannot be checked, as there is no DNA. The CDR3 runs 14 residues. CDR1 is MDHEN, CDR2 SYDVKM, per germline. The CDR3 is CAIRGQGAAYEQYF.

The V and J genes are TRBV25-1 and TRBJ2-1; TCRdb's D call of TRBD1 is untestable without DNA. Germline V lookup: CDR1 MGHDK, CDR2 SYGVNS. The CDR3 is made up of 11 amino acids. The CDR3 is CASGGTYEQFF.